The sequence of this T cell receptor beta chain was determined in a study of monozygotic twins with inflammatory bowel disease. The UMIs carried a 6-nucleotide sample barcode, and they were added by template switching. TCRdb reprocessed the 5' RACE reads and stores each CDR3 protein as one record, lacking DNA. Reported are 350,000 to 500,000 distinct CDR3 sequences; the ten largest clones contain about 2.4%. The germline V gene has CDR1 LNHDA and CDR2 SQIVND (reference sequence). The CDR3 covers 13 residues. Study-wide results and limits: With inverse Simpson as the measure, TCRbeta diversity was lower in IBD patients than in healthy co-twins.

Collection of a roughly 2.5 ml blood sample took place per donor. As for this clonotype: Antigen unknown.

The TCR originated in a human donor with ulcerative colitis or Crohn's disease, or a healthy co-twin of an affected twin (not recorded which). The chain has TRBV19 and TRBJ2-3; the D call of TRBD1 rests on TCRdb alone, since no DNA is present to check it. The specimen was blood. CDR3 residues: CASRVRGADTQYF.